This TCR beta chain came from a study of CD8 T cells in ankylosing spondylitis. Study conclusions and caveats: Several highly homologous variants made up a TCR beta motif, and this motif appeared characteristic of ankylosing spondylitis blood.

Notes on this clonotype: The target antigen is unknown.

In TCRdb, the 5' RACE reads were re-called with MiXCR into one record per CDR3 protein. The sample yields about 450,000 distinct CDR3 sequences, 25% to 30% seen once. The specimen was blood, either unsorted or a sorted T cell fraction (not recorded which). This TCR was recovered from a male donor with ankylosing spondylitis.

The CDR3 bases are TGTGCCAGCAGCCCACACGGGACTAGCGGGAGTGACAATGAGCAGTTCTTC. Its translation: CASSPHGTSGSDNEQFF. The chain is built from TRBV3-1 and TRBJ2-1, with TRBD2 identical over 14 bases. Germline CDR1 and CDR2: LGHDT and YNNKEL (reference sequence). This CDR3 has 17 amino acids. V dropped 4 bases and J dropped 5; count of bases not matched to a gene: 7.